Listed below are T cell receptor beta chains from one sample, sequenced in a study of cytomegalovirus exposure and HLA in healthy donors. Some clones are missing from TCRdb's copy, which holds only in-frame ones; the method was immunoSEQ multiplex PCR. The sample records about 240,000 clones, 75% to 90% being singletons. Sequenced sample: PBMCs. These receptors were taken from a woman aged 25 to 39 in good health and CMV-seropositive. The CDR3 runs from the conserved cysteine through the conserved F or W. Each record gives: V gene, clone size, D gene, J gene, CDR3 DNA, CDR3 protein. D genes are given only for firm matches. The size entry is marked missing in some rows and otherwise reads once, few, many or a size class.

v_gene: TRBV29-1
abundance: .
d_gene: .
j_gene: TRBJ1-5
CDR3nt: TGCAGCGTCGAATCGGACGGAGGGGTCCTTTTT
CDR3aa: CSVESDGGVLF

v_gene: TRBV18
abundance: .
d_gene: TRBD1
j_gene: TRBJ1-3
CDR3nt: TGTGCCAGCTCACGAACCGTTCTGGACAGGGAGGGAAACACCATATATTTT
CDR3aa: CASSRTVLDREGNTIYF

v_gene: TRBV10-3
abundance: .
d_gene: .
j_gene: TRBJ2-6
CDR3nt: TGTGCCATCAGTGAGAGCGGGCTCAACTCTGGGGCCAACGTCCTGACTTTC
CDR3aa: CAISESGLNSGANVLTF

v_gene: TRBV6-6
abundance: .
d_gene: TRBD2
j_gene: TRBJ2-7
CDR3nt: TGTGCCAGCAGTTACCCCCTAGCGGGAGGGCCATACGAGCAGTACTTC
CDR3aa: CASSYPLAGGPYEQYF

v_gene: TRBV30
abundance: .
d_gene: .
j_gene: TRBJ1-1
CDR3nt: TGTGCCTGGAGTGTAATTATGGGGGCGGTGAGCACTGAAGCTTTCTTT
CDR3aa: CAWSVIMGAVSTEAFF

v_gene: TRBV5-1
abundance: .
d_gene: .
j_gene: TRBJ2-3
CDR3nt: TGCGCCAGCAGCCCCCCCGGAGATACGCAGTATTTT
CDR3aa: CASSPPGDTQYF

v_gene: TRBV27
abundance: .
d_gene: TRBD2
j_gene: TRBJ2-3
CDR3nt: TGTGCCAACAGACCTAGCGGGAGGGCAGGGGATACGCAGTATTTT
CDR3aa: CANRPSGRAGDTQYF

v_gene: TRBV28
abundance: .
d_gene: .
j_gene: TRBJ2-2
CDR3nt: TGTGCCAGCAGTTTTGACAGATACACCGGGGAGCTGTTTTTT
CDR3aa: CASSFDRYTGELFF

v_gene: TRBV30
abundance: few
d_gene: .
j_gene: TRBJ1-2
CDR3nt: TGTGCCTGGACAGGGTGGGCGAAAGGCTACACCTTC
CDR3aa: CAWTGWAKGYTF

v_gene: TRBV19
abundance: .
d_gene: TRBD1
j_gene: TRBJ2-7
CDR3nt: TGTGCCAGTAGAACAGGGGCGTACGACGAGCAGTACTTC
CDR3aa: CASRTGAYDEQYF

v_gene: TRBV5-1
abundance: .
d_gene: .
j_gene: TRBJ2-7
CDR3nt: TGCGCCAGCAGTGGGGGCGACTACGAGCAGTACTTC
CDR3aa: CASSGGDYEQYF

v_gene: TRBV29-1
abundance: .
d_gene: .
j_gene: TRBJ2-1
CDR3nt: TGCAGCGTTGCCCACACAGTTTACAATGAGCAGTTCTTC
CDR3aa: CSVAHTVYNEQFF

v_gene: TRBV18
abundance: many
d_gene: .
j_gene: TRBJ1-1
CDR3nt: TGTGCCAGCTCACCCCAGGCGAACACTGAAGCTTTCTTT
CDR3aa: CASSPQANTEAFF

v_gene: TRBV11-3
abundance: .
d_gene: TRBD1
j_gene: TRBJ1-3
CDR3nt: TGTGCCAGCAGGTCCGGGACAGACGGAAACACCATATATTTT
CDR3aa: CASRSGTDGNTIYF

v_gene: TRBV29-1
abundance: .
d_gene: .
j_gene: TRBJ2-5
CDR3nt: TGCAGCGTTGTTGGGCTAGAGACCCAGTACTTC
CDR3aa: CSVVGLETQYF

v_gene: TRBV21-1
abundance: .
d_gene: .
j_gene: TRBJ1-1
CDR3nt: TGTGCCAGCGGGGGCAGGGACCAAGCTTTCTTT
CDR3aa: CASGGRDQAFF

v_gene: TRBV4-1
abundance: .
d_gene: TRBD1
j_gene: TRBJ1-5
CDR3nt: TGCGCCAGCAGCCAAGAGACCGGGACAGTTAGCAATCAGCCCCAGCATTTT
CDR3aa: CASSQETGTVSNQPQHF

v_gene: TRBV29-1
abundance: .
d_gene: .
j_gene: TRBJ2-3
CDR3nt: TGCAGTACCATGAAGGGGAACACAGATACGCAGTATTTT
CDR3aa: CSTMKGNTDTQYF

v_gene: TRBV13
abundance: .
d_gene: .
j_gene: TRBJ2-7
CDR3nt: TGTGCCAGCAGCCCCCAGGTGGTAGGTCTTCCCGAGCAGTACTTC
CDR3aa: CASSPQVVGLPEQYF

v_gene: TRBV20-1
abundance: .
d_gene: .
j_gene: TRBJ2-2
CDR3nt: TGCAGTGCTACCAAAACCGGGGAGCTGTTTTTT
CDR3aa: CSATKTGELFF

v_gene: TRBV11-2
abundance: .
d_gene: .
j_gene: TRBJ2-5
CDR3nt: TGTGCCAGCAGCTTAGAAGGGGGACGACAAGAGACCCAGTACTTC
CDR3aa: CASSLEGGRQETQYF

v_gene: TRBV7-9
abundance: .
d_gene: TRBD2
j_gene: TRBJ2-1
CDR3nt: TGTGCCAGCAGCCCACAGGGGACTAGCGTAAATGAGCAGTTCTTC
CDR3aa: CASSPQGTSVNEQFF

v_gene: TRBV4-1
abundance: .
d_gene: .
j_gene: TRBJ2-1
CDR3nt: TGCGCCAGCAGCCAGAGACAAGAGCAGTTCTTC
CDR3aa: CASSQRQEQFF

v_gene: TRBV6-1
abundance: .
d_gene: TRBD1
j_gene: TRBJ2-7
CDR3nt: TGTGCCAGCACTAGCAGGGGGAACTACGAGCAGTACTTC
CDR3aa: CASTSRGNYEQYF